The 14 T cell receptor beta chains presented below share a single source sample, sequenced in a study of PD-1 blockade in classical Hodgkin lymphoma. Time point of the sample: newly diagnosed, previously untreated cHL patient sample. Assay used: immunoSEQ multiplex PCR; TCRdb lists only in-frame clones, some missing. The data hold over 60,000 clones, with over 85% observed a single time. The sequencing sample was made of peripheral blood mononuclear cells (PBMCs). The receptor source for this set is a human donor with classical Hodgkin lymphoma.

The chain is built from TRBV30 and TRBJ1-4; weak D call: TRBD1 (6 bases). The CDR3 is 11 residues long. Germline CDR1 and CDR2: GTSNPN and SVGIG (reference sequence). Trimming pared 7 bases from V and 7 bases from J, leaving 10 bases between. The CDR3 spells CASGETEKLFF. CDR3 nucleotides: TGTGCCTCAGGGGAAACTGAAAAACTGTTTTTT.

The V gene is TRBV6-5, the J gene TRBJ2-1, with unresolved D. Germline V gene lookup returns CDR1 MNHEY and CDR2 SVGAGI. Trimming took off 8 bases at V and 6 bases at J, with 8 bases between the two ends. The CDR3 spans 11 residues. The CDR3 protein is CASPRINEQFF. The CDR3 region has the DNA TGTGCCAGCCCCCGTATCAATGAGCAGTTCTTC.

V gene TRBV2 combines with J gene TRBJ1-1; weak D call: TRBD1 (5 bases). Germline CDR1 SNHLY, CDR2 FYNNEI. V lost 2 bases to trimming and J lost 3 bases, with 16 bases between them. This CDR3 has 16 residues. This CDR3 is CASSEWSGPADTEAFF. CDR3 nucleotides: TGTGCCAGCAGTGAATGGTCGGGACCAGCTGACACTGAAGCTTTCTTT.

The rearrangement uses TRBV9 and TRBJ2-5; D is unresolved. V was pared by 0 bases and J by 1 base, with 13 bases between. Looked up from germline, CDR1 is SGDLS and CDR2 is YYNGEE. The CDR3 is 16 amino acids. In DNA, the CDR3 is TGTGCCAGCAGCGTAGCTATCTTCGGGCGCCAAGAGACCCAGTACTTC. Protein sequence: CASSVAIFGRQETQYF.

The chain couples TRBV7-6 to TRBJ2-1; perhaps D is TRBD1 or TRBD2 (5 bases each). The CDR3 contains 15 residues. V dropped 5 bases and J dropped 1 base, with 12 bases sitting between them. Germline CDR1 reads SGHVS; CDR2 reads FNYEAQ. The CDR3 region is CASSHGTLSYNEQFF. The CDR3 DNA is TGTGCCAGCAGCCACGGGACCCTATCCTACAATGAGCAGTTCTTC.

The chain joins TRBV9 to TRBJ2-5, with 11 bases fitting TRBD2. The germline gives CDR1 SGDLS, CDR2 YYNGEE. The CDR3 has 16 amino acids. V shed 0 bases, J shed 0 bases, and the junction held 1 base outside the gene matches. CDR3 DNA: TGTGCCAGCAGCGTAGGACTAGCGGGATACCAAGAGACCCAGTACTTC. This encodes CASSVGLAGYQETQYF.

The chain is built from TRBV6-5 and TRBJ1-6, with D perhaps matching TRBD1 (5 bases). Per the germline V gene, CDR1 is MNHEY and CDR2 is SVGAGI. Trimming took off 4 bases at V and 1 base at J, with 8 bases between the two ends. The CDR3 totals 15 residues. This chain's CDR3 is CASSSGFSYNSPLHF. CDR3 in DNA: TGTGCCAGCAGTTCAGGGTTTTCCTATAATTCACCCCTCCACTTT.

V is TRBV28 and J is TRBJ1-2; no clear D. The CDR3 totals 14 residues. Trimming shortened V by 3 bases and J by 4 bases, and 12 bases separated the two germline ends. CDR1 MDHEN and CDR2 SYDVKM come from the germline V gene. The CDR3 loop is CASSFPVGPYGYTF. Here the CDR3 DNA reads TGTGCCAGCAGTTTCCCCGTGGGTCCCTATGGCTACACCTTC.

The rearrangement joins TRBV20-1 to TRBJ2-5; no reliable D call. CDR3 length: 11 residues. CDR1 and CDR2 from the germline V gene are DFQATT and SNEGSKA (reference sequence). V shed 3 bases and J shed 5 bases, with 7 bases lying between them. Here the CDR3 reads CSASDSETQYF. CDR3 coding DNA: TGCAGTGCTAGCGATTCGGAGACCCAGTACTTC.

The CDR3 is CASTKRQNTEAFF. DNA for the CDR3: TGCGCCAGCACCAAACGACAAAACACTGAAGCTTTCTTT. The chain employs TRBV10-2 and TRBJ1-1, with D uncertain. This CDR3 contains 13 residues. In germline, CDR1 is WSHSY, CDR2 SAAADI. V was cut by 7 bases and J by 2 bases, with 11 bases left in between.

V usage is TRBV2 and J usage is TRBJ1-3; D is ambiguous. Trimming took 4 bases from V and 4 from J, leaving 5 bases between them. This CDR3 spans 12 amino acids. Looked up from germline, CDR1 is SNHLY and CDR2 is FYNNEI. This chain's CDR3 is CASSGAGNTIYF. The CDR3 DNA reads as TGTGCCAGCAGTGGAGCCGGAAACACCATATATTTT.

The chain carries TRBV6-1 and TRBJ2-7; D tentatively reads TRBD1 or TRBD2 (7 bases each). The CDR3 contains 14 residues. Germline CDR1 and CDR2: MNHNS and SASEGT. The V end was cut by 3 bases, the J end by 6 bases, with 15 bases between. CDR3 in amino acids: CASSEGGGGGEQYF. Written as DNA, the CDR3 is TGTGCCAGCAGTGAGGGAGGGGGCGGAGGCGAGCAGTACTTC.

The V and J genes are TRBV9 and TRBJ1-1, with D possibly matching TRBD1 (6 bases). The V gene lost 2 bases and the J gene lost 8 bases, with 19 bases spanning the gap. There are 15 residues in the CDR3. The germline gives CDR1 SGDLS, CDR2 YYNGEE. CDR3 bases: TGTGCCAGCAGCGTCCGACCTACAGGGAGGGAGGAAGCTTTCTTT. It translates to CASSVRPTGREEAFF.

V and J are TRBV19 and TRBJ2-1; D is ambiguous. This CDR3 contains 13 residues. V was clipped by 1 base and J by 4 bases, with 5 bases between them. Germline V gene lookup returns CDR1 LNHDA and CDR2 SQIVND (reference sequence). The chain's CDR3 is CASSIGQYNEQFF. The CDR3 DNA is TGTGCCAGTAGTATAGGCCAGTACAATGAGCAGTTCTTC.